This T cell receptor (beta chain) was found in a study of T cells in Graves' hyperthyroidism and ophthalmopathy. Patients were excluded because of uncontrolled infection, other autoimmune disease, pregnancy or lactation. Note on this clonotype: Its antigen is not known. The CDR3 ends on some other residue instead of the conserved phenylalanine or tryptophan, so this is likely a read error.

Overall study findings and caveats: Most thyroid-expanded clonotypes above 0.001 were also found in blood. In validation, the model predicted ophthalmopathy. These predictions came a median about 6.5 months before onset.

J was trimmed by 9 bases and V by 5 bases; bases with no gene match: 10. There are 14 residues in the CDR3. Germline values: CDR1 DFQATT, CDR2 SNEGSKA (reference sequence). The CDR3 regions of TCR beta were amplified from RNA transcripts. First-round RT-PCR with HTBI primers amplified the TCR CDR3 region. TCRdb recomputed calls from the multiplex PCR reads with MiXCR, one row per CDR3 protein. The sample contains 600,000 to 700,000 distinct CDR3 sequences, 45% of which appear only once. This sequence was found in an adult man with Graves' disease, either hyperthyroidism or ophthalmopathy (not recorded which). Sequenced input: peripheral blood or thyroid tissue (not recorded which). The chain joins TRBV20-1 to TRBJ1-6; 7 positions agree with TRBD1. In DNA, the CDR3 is TGCAGTGCTGTTAAACAGGGGTTGGTTTCACCCCTCCACCTT. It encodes CSAVKQGLVSPLHL.